The next 22 T cell receptor beta chains were all read from a single sample in a study of blood T cell repertoires in COVID-19. TCRdb's table, derived via immunoSEQ multiplex PCR, lists solely in-frame clones and lacks some. The sample has around 200,000 clones; 80% are singletons. Source material: peripheral blood. These receptors all come from a woman between 65 and 79 years old with acute or convalescent COVID-19.

The genes are TRBV2 and TRBJ2-1; possibly TRBD1 for D (8 bases). Trimming stripped 8 bases from V and 10 bases from J, with 12 bases between. The CDR3 contains 11 residues. From germline, CDR1 is SNHLY and CDR2 FYNNEI. The CDR3 region is CASERDREQFF. The CDR3 DNA is TGTGCCAGCGAGCGGGACAGGGAGCAGTTCTTC.

This sequence joins TRBV18 and TRBJ1-1, with TRBD1 matching over 8 bases. Germline CDR1 is KGHSH and CDR2 is LQKENI. The ends lost 1 base at V and 3 bases at J; junction bases unmatched: 7. This CDR3 has 16 residues. The CDR3: CASSPQEQGAYTEAFF. Here the CDR3 DNA reads TGTGCCAGCTCACCACAAGAGCAGGGGGCGTACACTGAAGCTTTCTTT.

This clone was counted only a few times. This chain connects TRBV11-2 to TRBJ2-7, with 7 bases matching TRBD2. The junction had 3 bases not matched to a gene; V was cut back by 3 bases and J by 1 base. From germline, CDR1 is SGHAT and CDR2 FQNNGV. This CDR3 contains 14 residues. CDR3 DNA: TGTGCCAGCAGCTTGGGACTACTATCCTACGAGCAGTACTTC. Encoded protein: CASSLGLLSYEQYF. Combining the CDR3 with reference TRBV11-2 and TRBJ2-7 gives the whole variable domain EAGVAQSPRYKIIEKRQSVAFWCNPISGHATLYWYQQILGQGPKLLIQFQNNGVVDDSQLPKDRFSAERLKGVDSTLKIQPAKLEDSAVYLCASSLGLLSYEQYFGPGTRLTVT.

The chain couples TRBV11-3 to TRBJ2-1; TRBD2 matches at 11 bases. The CDR3 length is 17 residues. The J segment lost 9 bases and the V segment lost 5 bases, leaving 15 bases of the junction unmatched. Germline CDR1 and CDR2: SGHNT and YENEEA. The CDR3 protein is CASSGGVSGRAFSEQFF. CDR3 DNA: TGTGCCAGCAGCGGGGGGGTTAGCGGGAGGGCCTTTAGTGAGCAGTTCTTC.

This clone was observed a few times. The genes are TRBV28 and TRBJ1-4, with TRBD1 matching over 7 bases. The J segment lost 8 bases and the V segment lost 9 bases, leaving 3 bases of the junction unmatched. The V gene's germline CDR1 is MDHEN and CDR2 SYDVKM. This CDR3 has 11 amino acids. The CDR3 reads CASQGGEKLFF. CDR3 bases: TGTGCCAGTCAGGGGGGAGAAAAACTGTTTTTT.

In this sample, this clone turned up a few times. The chain recombines TRBV7-9 with TRBJ2-7; 7 bases are a match to TRBD1. The CDR3 loop spans 16 amino acids. V was clipped by 2 bases and J by 2 bases; unmatched bases: 9. Germline values: CDR1 SEHNR, CDR2 FQNEAQ (reference sequence). The CDR3 sequence is CASSLLGGQGAYEQYF. The CDR3 bases are TGTGCCAGCAGCTTATTAGGTGGGCAGGGGGCCTACGAGCAGTACTTC.

This clone has a handful of counts. This sequence joins TRBV6-6 and TRBJ2-2; D ambiguous. The germline V gene has CDR1 MNHNY and CDR2 SVGAGI (reference sequence). This CDR3 is built from 14 residues. V dropped 2 bases and J dropped 7 bases, with 11 bases sitting between them. The DNA of the CDR3 is TGTGCCAGCAGTTACGATTTGCGTGGCGGGGAGCTGTTTTTT. It translates to CASSYDLRGGELFF.

A single count supports this clone. The identical CDR3 is also encoded by other nucleotide sequences in the sample. V gene TRBV5-4 combines with J gene TRBJ2-5; no reliable D call. The CDR3 loop spans 14 amino acids. Germline V gives CDR1 SGHNT, CDR2 YYREEE (reference sequence). The ends were cut back, 0 bases at V and 5 bases at J, with 11 bases in the middle. The CDR3 loop is CASSLVGASETQYF. In DNA, the CDR3 is TGTGCCAGCAGCTTGGTAGGAGCGTCTGAGACCCAGTACTTC.

The chain has TRBV19 and TRBJ1-1; 7 positions match TRBD1. The CDR3 totals 14 residues. Germline V lookup: CDR1 LNHDA, CDR2 SQIVND (reference sequence). V shed 3 bases, J shed 6 bases, and the junction held 7 bases outside the gene matches. As DNA, the CDR3 is TGTGCCAGTAGTATCGAACAGGGGCGGGCTGAAGCTTTCTTT. It yields the protein CASSIEQGRAEAFF.

This sequence joins TRBV6-5 and TRBJ2-1; TRBD2 is a possible D gene (6 bases). V lost 7 bases to trimming and J lost 5 bases, with 15 bases between them. CDR3 size: 14 residues. Germline-derived CDR1 and CDR2 are MNHEY and SVGAGI. For the CDR3, the DNA is TGTGCCAGCACCCGGGAGACGGGGCACAATGAGCAGTTCTTC. It is translated as CASTRETGHNEQFF.

The V and J genes are TRBV5-4 and TRBJ2-3; 8 positions agree with TRBD2. The trim removed 4 bases at V and 6 bases at J, leaving 7 bases unmatched. The germline gives CDR1 SGHNT, CDR2 YYREEE (reference sequence). This CDR3 spans 14 amino acids. The CDR3 sequence: CASSPSTSVDTQYF. DNA of the CDR3: TGTGCCAGCAGCCCCTCGACTAGCGTTGATACGCAGTATTTT.

J is TRBJ1-1 and V is TRBV28; D perhaps matches TRBD1 (5 bases). CDR3 length: 16 residues. Trimming stripped 3 bases from V and 0 bases from J, with 14 bases between. Germline CDR1 is MDHEN and CDR2 is SYDVKM. The CDR3: CASSFPTGLLNTEAFF. The CDR3 nucleotides read TGTGCCAGCAGTTTTCCGACGGGACTTCTGAACACTGAAGCTTTCTTT.

Only a few counts were recorded for this clone. V gene TRBV7-9 combines with J gene TRBJ2-1; 13 bases align to TRBD2. Germline V gene sequence: CDR1 SEHNR, CDR2 FQNEAQ (reference sequence). Trimming took 5 bases from V and 6 from J; bases not matched to a gene: 7. This CDR3 contains 16 residues. CDR3: CASSPPTSGRANEQFF. For the CDR3, the DNA is TGTGCCAGCAGCCCACCAACTAGCGGGAGGGCCAATGAGCAGTTCTTC.

V usage is TRBV12-5 and J usage is TRBJ2-7, with D tentatively TRBD2 (6 bases). The V gene's germline CDR1 is LGHNT and CDR2 FRNRAP. V lost 2 bases to trimming and J lost 3 bases, with 23 bases between them. The CDR3 extends over 18 amino acids. The CDR3 loop is CASGLPINRDCLGYEQYF. CDR3 coding DNA: TGTGCTAGTGGTTTGCCCATCAACCGGGACTGCCTTGGCTACGAGCAGTACTTC.

The chain uses TRBV27 and TRBJ1-6; D not certain. This CDR3 is built from 14 residues. CDR1 and CDR2 (germline): MNHEY, SMNVEV (reference sequence). V was pared by 8 bases and J by 3 bases, with 11 bases between. CDR3 DNA sequence: TGTGCCAGCTCCGGAGGCATCTATAATTCACCCCTCCACTTT. It translates to CASSGGIYNSPLHF.

V usage is TRBV19 and J usage is TRBJ1-2; perhaps TRBD1 as D (6 bases). Germline V CDR1 and CDR2: LNHDA, SQIVND (reference sequence). V was pared by 3 bases and J by 6 bases, with 29 bases between. The CDR3 loop spans 19 amino acids. The CDR3 loop is CASSIGASGQGRASNGYTF. Written as DNA, the CDR3 is TGTGCCAGTAGTATTGGAGCGTCGGGCCAGGGGCGCGCGTCGAATGGCTACACCTTC.

V is TRBV11-2 and J is TRBJ2-1, with a weak D call TRBD2 (7 bases). The CDR3 extends over 14 amino acids. The germline V gene has CDR1 SGHAT and CDR2 FQNNGV. The V end was cut by 2 bases, the J end by 5 bases, with 10 bases between. The CDR3 nucleotides are TGTGCCAGCAGCTTAAGGGGGAGGGACAATGAGCAGTTCTTC. Protein sequence: CASSLRGRDNEQFF. Full variable domain (rest looked up from reference TRBV11-2 and TRBJ2-1): EAGVAQSPRYKIIEKRQSVAFWCNPISGHATLYWYQQILGQGPKLLIQFQNNGVVDDSQLPKDRFSAERLKGVDSTLKIQPAKLEDSAVYLCASSLRGRDNEQFFGPGTRLTVL.

The chain joins TRBV5-3 to TRBJ2-5; 7 nucleotides agree with TRBD2. TRBV5-3 is known as an ORF, though its function is uncertain. V was pared by 4 bases and J by 1 base, with 4 bases of the junction left unmatched. The CDR3 has 14 residues. CDR3 amino acids: CARSRTRPQETQYF. DNA of the CDR3: TGTGCCAGAAGCAGGACTAGACCCCAAGAGACCCAGTACTTC.

The rearrangement links TRBV7-9 to TRBJ2-7, with 12 positions matching TRBD1. Germline loops: CDR1 SEHNR, CDR2 FQNEAQ (reference sequence). J was trimmed by 5 bases and V by 5 bases; bases with no gene match: 4. There are 14 residues in the CDR3. CDR3: CASSRGTGGDEQYF. In nucleotides, the CDR3 is TGTGCCAGCAGCCGGGGGACAGGGGGCGACGAGCAGTACTTC.

This clone was detected only once. The chain joins TRBV18 to TRBJ2-7; a possible D gene is TRBD1 (5 bases). Trimming stripped 0 bases from V and 0 bases from J, with 15 bases between. CDR1 and CDR2 from the germline V gene are KGHSH and LQKENI. CDR3 length: 17 amino acids. Here the CDR3 DNA reads TGTGCCAGCTCACCACCGGGAAGACAGATAACCTCCTACGAGCAGTACTTC. This codes for CASSPPGRQITSYEQYF.

The CDR3 reads CASSLPGLAASTDTQYF. CDR3 DNA sequence: TGCGCCAGCAGCTTGCCGGGACTAGCGGCTAGCACAGATACGCAGTATTTT. The gene calls are TRBV5-1 and TRBJ2-3; 11 nucleotides agree with TRBD2. CDR1 is SGHRS and CDR2 is YFSETQ in the germline V gene. The V and J ends lost 1 base and 0 bases, in that order; junction bases with no gene match: 4. The CDR3 loop spans 17 amino acids. The full variable domain, in which reference TRBV5-1 and TRBJ2-3 provide the parts outside the CDR3, is KAGVTQTPRYLIKTRGQQVTLSCSPISGHRSVSWYQQTPGQGLQFLFEYFSETQRNKGNFPGRFSGRQFSNSRSEMNVSTLELGDSALYLCASSLPGLAASTDTQYFGPGTRLTVL.

The table lists this clone with a count of one. The rearrangement uses TRBV29-1 and TRBJ2-1; 13 nucleotides match TRBD2. Germline values: CDR1 SQVTM, CDR2 ANQGSEA. This CDR3 has 19 amino acids. V lost 0 bases and J lost 1; bases outside the gene matches: 9. This CDR3 is CSVEEGIRTSGRSYNEQFF. Written as DNA, the CDR3 is TGCAGCGTTGAAGAGGGGATACGGACTAGCGGGAGATCCTACAATGAGCAGTTCTTC.